Included here is one T cell receptor beta chain sequence, with context. Germline V CDR1 and CDR2: SQVTM, ANQGSEA. V was shortened by 7 bases and J by 2 bases, with 14 bases between the two germline ends. The CDR3 contains 14 residues. The record originates from a study of cytomegalovirus exposure and HLA in healthy donors. A multiplex PCR was run with 60 Vbeta primers and 13 Jbeta primers. The data were produced by immunoSEQ multiplex PCR, yet TCRdb's version contains in-frame clones alone and is incomplete. The sample includes 200,000 to 250,000 clones, 75% to 85% of them seen just once. The V and J genes are TRBV29-1 and TRBJ1-4; D possibly corresponds to TRBD1 (6 bases). This TCR came from a woman aged 55-69 years in good health and CMV-seropositive. The source material was PBMCs. The CDR3 bases are TGCAGCGCCGGTGGGGGGGCGACTAATGAAAAACTGTTTTTT. Translating it yields CSAGGGATNEKLFF. The whole variable domain, remainder taken from reference TRBV29-1 and TRBJ1-4, is SAVISQKPSRDICQRGTSLTIQCQVDSQVTMMFWYRQQPGQSLTLIATANQGSEATYESGFVIDKFPISRPNLTFSTLTVSNMSPEDSSIYLCSAGGGATNEKLFFGSGTQLSVL.